Each of the 15 T cell receptor beta chains below was sequenced from the same sample in a study of cytomegalovirus exposure and HLA in healthy donors (dated by TCRdb to about 2017). Libraries were prepared through the immunoSEQ multiplex PCR assay. The multiplex PCR relied on a mix of 60 forward primers for TCR Vbeta segments and 13 reverse primers for TCR Jbeta segments. Here the immuneACCESS table is served through TCRdb, limited to in-frame sequences with V and J called. Missing clones are a known gap in these copies; in checked studies unresolved V genes cover under half, and the rest lacks a known reason. In this sample the table shows about 98,000 clones, around 72% of which occur a single time. The leading ten clones occupy under 2% of the sample. Sample: PBMCs. Every receptor here comes from a male donor in good health and CMV-seronegative.

This clone was counted a few times. V and J are TRBV7-2 and TRBJ2-7; 16 bases fit TRBD2. CDR3 length equals 15 residues. The V and J ends lost 7 bases and 7 bases, in that order; junction bases with no gene match: 7. Germline V CDR1 and CDR2: SGHTA, FQGNSA. CDR3 in DNA: TGTGCCAGCAACCGGGGACTAGCGGGAGGGGGAGAGCAGTACTTC. It encodes CASNRGLAGGGEQYF.

The chain is built from TRBV6-5 and TRBJ1-4; 7 bases align to TRBD1. After removal of 6 bases from V and 6 bases from J, the junction contained 7 bases not matched to a gene. The length of the CDR3 is 14 residues. CDR1 is MNHEY, CDR2 SVGAGI, per germline. In nucleotides, the CDR3 is TGTGCCAGCAGACCGGGACAGCAATATGAAAAACTGTTTTTT. It translates to CASRPGQQYEKLFF.

The chain is built from TRBV19 and TRBJ2-2, with TRBD2 as a possible D gene (7 bases). Trimming left V 9 bases short and J 7 bases short, with 18 bases between. The germline V gene has CDR1 LNHDA and CDR2 SQIVND (reference sequence). This CDR3 is built from 14 residues. The chain's CDR3 is CASKWEGEVGELFF. The CDR3 DNA reads TGTGCCAGCAAGTGGGAGGGGGAGGTCGGGGAGCTGTTTTTT.

The CDR3 nucleotides read TGTGCCAGCAGTTTATGGAGAGGCAATCAGCCCCAGCATTTT. This sequence encodes CASSLWRGNQPQHF. This rearrangement joins TRBV27 to TRBJ1-5; D call uncertain. Trimming pared 1 base from V and 2 bases from J, leaving 6 bases between. The germline V gene encodes CDR1 MNHEY and CDR2 SMNVEV (reference sequence). CDR3 length equals 14 residues.

The rearrangement joins TRBV2 to TRBJ2-7; 12 bases fit TRBD2. Germline CDR1 SNHLY, CDR2 FYNNEI. Losses at the gene ends were 10 bases for V and 1 base for J; bases not matched to a gene: 5. This CDR3 is built from 14 residues. CDR3 loop: CATTTSGSSYEQYF. CDR3 sequence (DNA): TGTGCCACCACGACTAGCGGGAGTTCCTACGAGCAGTACTTC.

This chain joins TRBV28 and TRBJ1-4; TRBD1 might be the D (6 bases). The germline V gene has CDR1 MDHEN and CDR2 SYDVKM. This CDR3 is built from 16 residues. V shed 3 bases and J shed 0 bases, with 11 bases lying between them. This chain's CDR3 is CASSLMGHATNEKLFF. CDR3 bases: TGTGCCAGCAGTTTGATGGGACACGCAACTAATGAAAAACTGTTTTTT.

The chain uses TRBV9 and TRBJ2-5, with 10 positions matching TRBD2. With V trimmed by 0 bases and J by 3 bases, 2 bases remained unmatched. This CDR3 has 15 amino acids. The germline CDR1 and CDR2 sequences are SGDLS and YYNGEE. The CDR3, as DNA: TGTGCCAGCAGCGTAGGCCTAGCGGGGGAAGAGACCCAGTACTTC. It specifies CASSVGLAGEETQYF.

The V call is TRBV18, the J call TRBJ1-5; 7 bases match TRBD1. This CDR3 has 15 residues. Germline-derived CDR1 and CDR2 are KGHSH and LQKENI. V lost 4 bases, J lost 5 bases, and 8 bases stayed unmatched. CDR3 coding DNA: TGTGCCAGCTCACTCCACAGGGGCGGAGATCAGCCCCAGCATTTT. Protein product: CASSLHRGGDQPQHF.

This chain connects TRBV27 to TRBJ2-7; D is possibly TRBD1 (5 bases). Germline values: CDR1 MNHEY, CDR2 SMNVEV (reference sequence). The V end was cut by 3 bases, the J end by 2 bases, with 11 bases between. This CDR3 is 14 amino acids long. The CDR3 DNA follows: TGTGCCAGCAGTTTCGGTGACAGAACCTACGAGCAGTACTTC. Its protein is CASSFGDRTYEQYF.

The J gene is TRBJ2-3, the V gene TRBV9, with D tentatively TRBD2 (6 bases). V was pared by 4 bases and J by 2 bases, with 14 bases between. In germline, CDR1 is SGDLS, CDR2 YYNGEE. The CDR3 is 15 amino acids. CDR3 bases: TGTGCCAGCAGCTCGGAGGGCCACGACACAGATACGCAGTATTTT. It encodes CASSSEGHDTDTQYF.

The V and J genes are TRBV30 and TRBJ2-5; TRBD2 agrees at 7 bases. There are 12 residues in the CDR3. V lost 0 bases, J lost 11 bases, and 6 bases stayed unmatched. CDR1 GTSNPN and CDR2 SVGIG come from the germline V gene (reference sequence). DNA for the CDR3: TGTGCCTGGAGTGTAGGGGCGGGGGAGCAGTACTTC. Protein: CAWSVGAGEQYF.

The V call is TRBV27, the J call TRBJ2-5; no firm D call. Between the trimmed V and J ends, which lost 4 bases and 9 bases, there was a span of 12 bases. In germline, CDR1 is MNHEY, CDR2 SMNVEV (reference sequence). This CDR3 has 12 residues. CDR3 bases: TGTGCCAGCAGTTCCACGGCGCAGGCCCAGTACTTC. It is translated as CASSSTAQAQYF.

The V call is TRBV5-6, the J call TRBJ1-1, with D possibly being TRBD1 (5 bases). The CDR3 spans 13 residues. Trimming removed 2 bases at V and 11 bases at J, with 16 bases between. Germline CDR1 SGHDT, CDR2 YYEEEE. CDR3 DNA: TGTGCCAGCAGCTTAAGTTTTGGGGGGGACGCTTTCTTT. Translated: CASSLSFGGDAFF.

This chain joins TRBV10-3 and TRBJ2-6; a weak D match, TRBD1 (6 bases). The length of the CDR3 is 14 residues. Germline CDR1 is ENHRY and CDR2 is SYGVKD. Trimming cost V 6 bases and J 0 bases, with 6 bases left between them. The CDR3 here is CAIRDSSGANVLTF. The CDR3 bases are TGTGCCATCAGGGACAGCTCTGGGGCCAACGTCCTGACTTTC.

This clone turned up a few times. The genes are TRBV6-5 and TRBJ2-7; TRBD1 agrees at 7 bases. V trimming: 4 bases; J trimming: 1 base; junction bases outside the gene matches: 7. In germline, CDR1 is MNHEY, CDR2 SVGAGI. This CDR3 has 15 amino acids. The CDR3 DNA reads TGTGCCAGCAGTTGGACAGGCTCGGCTTCCTACGAGCAGTACTTC. Protein product: CASSWTGSASYEQYF.